This TCR beta chain was retrieved from a study of blood T cell repertoires in COVID-19. In the study overall: Acute-phase and convalescent COVID-19 samples originated in the United States, Italy and Spain. Sample material is recorded as cDNA or gDNA derived from T cells, B-cell-depleted T cells, or PBMCs.

Which cohort a participant joined came from the clinical history participants gave. Recovered status applied to Cohort 3 donors who had two consecutive negative PCRs. It also applied to those with clearance or with symptom resolution. The ends lost 6 bases at V and 2 bases at J; junction bases unmatched: 7. Germline lookup yields CDR1 MNHEY and CDR2 SVGEGT. The CDR3 totals 15 residues. Libraries were prepared by immunoSEQ multiplex PCR; TCRdb keeps only in-frame clonotypes and omits some of them. Among 150,000 to 180,000 clones listed, about 86% were seen once. This clone came up once. This receptor was taken from a man between 50 and 59 years old who had recovered from COVID-19. V gene TRBV6-2 or TRBV6-3 combines with J gene TRBJ2-1; TRBD2 agrees at 7 bases. The sequenced material came from PBMCs or T cells enriched from blood (not recorded which). This CDR3 reads CASSQTSEAYNEQFF. DNA for the CDR3: TGTGCCAGCAGCCAAACTAGCGAGGCCTACAATGAGCAGTTCTTC.